Listed below are T cell receptor beta chains from one sample, sequenced in a study of T cell responses to AZD1222 COVID-19 vaccine. TCRdb's copy holds only in-frame clones and misses some; the assay was immunoSEQ multiplex PCR. This sample carries about 140,000 clones, roughly 93% of them seen once, and the ten largest clones take about a tenth. The sample here was peripheral blood, taken 28 days after the second AZD1222 dose. The receptor source for this set is an adult who received the AZD1222 COVID-19 vaccine. Each CDR3 is given with its conserved first and last residue. The order of the fields is V gene, clone size, D gene, J gene, CDR3 DNA, CDR3 protein. A D gene is named only where the DNA matches it firmly. Not every row has a clone size; where given, it reads once, few, many or a size class.

v_gene: TRBV6-5
abundance: -
d_gene: -
j_gene: TRBJ1-1
CDR3nt: TGTGCCAGCAGACCGGGACAAACGAACACTGAAGCTTTCTTT
CDR3aa: CASRPGQTNTEAFF

v_gene: TRBV4-1
abundance: -
d_gene: TRBD2
j_gene: TRBJ2-2
CDR3nt: TGCGCCAGCAGCCAAACCATACTAGCGGGACCCACCGGGGAGCTGTTTTTT
CDR3aa: CASSQTILAGPTGELFF

v_gene: TRBV4-2
abundance: -
d_gene: TRBD1
j_gene: TRBJ1-1
CDR3nt: TGTGCCAGCAGCCAAGCTTATGACAGGGCAGCTTTCTTT
CDR3aa: CASSQAYDRAAFF

v_gene: TRBV9
abundance: -
d_gene: -
j_gene: TRBJ1-2
CDR3nt: TGTGCCAGCAGGGAAGAAGACGTTTACTATGGCTACACCTTC
CDR3aa: CASREEDVYYGYTF

v_gene: TRBV7-9
abundance: -
d_gene: -
j_gene: TRBJ2-1
CDR3nt: TGTGCCAGCAGCTTAGGGGTGGCAGCTGGGTTGGGGGAGCAGTTCTTC
CDR3aa: CASSLGVAAGLGEQFF

v_gene: TRBV5-8
abundance: -
d_gene: TRBD1
j_gene: TRBJ2-5
CDR3nt: TGTGCCAGCAACGAAAAGGGACAGGGATTGGAGACCCAGTACTTC
CDR3aa: CASNEKGQGLETQYF

v_gene: TRBV19
abundance: -
d_gene: TRBD2
j_gene: TRBJ2-1
CDR3nt: TGTGCCAGTAGTAAACTAGCGGGAGGGCCAAATGAGCAGTTCTTC
CDR3aa: CASSKLAGGPNEQFF

v_gene: TRBV18
abundance: -
d_gene: -
j_gene: TRBJ2-2
CDR3nt: TGTGCCAGCTCACCACCGCGGGTGGAGACCGGGGAGCTGTTTTTT
CDR3aa: CASSPPRVETGELFF

v_gene: TRBV28
abundance: -
d_gene: -
j_gene: TRBJ1-5
CDR3nt: TGTGCCAGCAGATCTTCAGGCTCCTTTGGCAATCAGCCCCAGCATTTT
CDR3aa: CASRSSGSFGNQPQHF

v_gene: TRBV3-1/TRBV3-2
abundance: -
d_gene: -
j_gene: TRBJ1-3
CDR3nt: TGTGCCAGCAGCCGGTCAGGTGGGGCAGGAAACACCATATATTTT
CDR3aa: CASSRSGGAGNTIYF

v_gene: TRBV7-8
abundance: -
d_gene: -
j_gene: TRBJ1-1
CDR3nt: TGTGCCAGCAGCAGCACTATGGGGAGGACTGAAGCTTTCTTT
CDR3aa: CASSSTMGRTEAFF

v_gene: TRBV24-1
abundance: -
d_gene: -
j_gene: TRBJ1-1
CDR3nt: TGTGCCACCAGTGAGTCAGCGAACACTGAAGCTTTCTTT
CDR3aa: CATSESANTEAFF

v_gene: TRBV29-1
abundance: -
d_gene: TRBD2
j_gene: TRBJ2-3
CDR3nt: TGCAGCTCGGGACTAGCGGGAGAGGAGAGCACAGATACGCAGTATTTT
CDR3aa: CSSGLAGEESTDTQYF

v_gene: TRBV18
abundance: -
d_gene: TRBD2
j_gene: TRBJ2-7
CDR3nt: TGTGCCAGCTCACCGGGACTAGCGGGCCAATCCTACGAGCAGTACTTC
CDR3aa: CASSPGLAGQSYEQYF

v_gene: TRBV7-9
abundance: -
d_gene: -
j_gene: TRBJ2-1
CDR3nt: TGTGCCAGCAGCTTAACCGGGGATGAGCAGTTCTTC
CDR3aa: CASSLTGDEQFF

v_gene: TRBV5-8
abundance: -
d_gene: TRBD1
j_gene: TRBJ2-2
CDR3nt: TGTGCCAGCAGCCCGGGACAGGGGATTAACGGGGAGCTGTTTTTT
CDR3aa: CASSPGQGINGELFF

v_gene: TRBV18
abundance: -
d_gene: TRBD1
j_gene: TRBJ2-5
CDR3nt: TGTGCCAGCTCACCGCCACAGACAGGGCCTCGGGAGACCCAGTACTTC
CDR3aa: CASSPPQTGPRETQYF

v_gene: TRBV4-1
abundance: once
d_gene: -
j_gene: TRBJ1-1
CDR3nt: TGCGCCAGCAGCCAGCATACACGGGGACAAGGAGCAGCTTTCTTT
CDR3aa: CASSQHTRGQGAAFF

v_gene: TRBV5-6
abundance: -
d_gene: -
j_gene: TRBJ1-2
CDR3nt: TGTGCCAGCAGCTTAAGGCAGGGCACGTATGGCTACACCTTC
CDR3aa: CASSLRQGTYGYTF

v_gene: TRBV4-1
abundance: -
d_gene: -
j_gene: TRBJ1-5
CDR3nt: TGCGCCAGCAGCCTCGGAGGGGGCAATCAGCCCCAGCATTTT
CDR3aa: CASSLGGGNQPQHF

v_gene: TRBV7-2
abundance: -
d_gene: TRBD1
j_gene: TRBJ2-7
CDR3nt: TGTGCCAGCAGCTTAGGGGACAGGGGGCCATACGAGCAGTACTTC
CDR3aa: CASSLGDRGPYEQYF

v_gene: TRBV19
abundance: -
d_gene: TRBD1
j_gene: TRBJ1-2
CDR3nt: TGTGCCAGTAGTATTCGGGACAGAAATGGCTACACCTTC
CDR3aa: CASSIRDRNGYTF

v_gene: TRBV7-6
abundance: -
d_gene: TRBD1
j_gene: TRBJ2-1
CDR3nt: TGTGCCAGCAGCTCCAGGACAGGGTACTCATACAATGAGCAGTTCTTC
CDR3aa: CASSSRTGYSYNEQFF

v_gene: TRBV19
abundance: -
d_gene: -
j_gene: TRBJ1-6
CDR3nt: TGTGCCAGCAGATTCGACGGATATAATTCACCCCTCCACTTT
CDR3aa: CASRFDGYNSPLHF

v_gene: TRBV5-1
abundance: once
d_gene: -
j_gene: TRBJ1-1
CDR3nt: TGCGCCAGCAGGCCAGGACAGCTGAACACTGAAGCTTTCTTT
CDR3aa: CASRPGQLNTEAFF

v_gene: TRBV5-5
abundance: -
d_gene: -
j_gene: TRBJ1-2
CDR3nt: TGTGCCAGCAGCTTGTTGGACCCCCTCCCGCCTAACTATGGCTACACCTTC
CDR3aa: CASSLLDPLPPNYGYTF

v_gene: TRBV30
abundance: -
d_gene: -
j_gene: TRBJ1-2
CDR3nt: TGTGCCTGGAGCGTCGGGAGGTATGGCTACACCTTC
CDR3aa: CAWSVGRYGYTF

v_gene: TRBV5-6
abundance: -
d_gene: TRBD1
j_gene: TRBJ1-4
CDR3nt: TGTGCCAGCAGCCGGCAGGGGGCTAGTGAAAAACTGTTTTTT
CDR3aa: CASSRQGASEKLFF

v_gene: TRBV18
abundance: -
d_gene: -
j_gene: TRBJ1-4
CDR3nt: TGTGCCAGCTCCCCCGGCGTTAATGAAAAACTGTTTTTT
CDR3aa: CASSPGVNEKLFF

v_gene: TRBV3-1/TRBV3-2
abundance: -
d_gene: -
j_gene: TRBJ2-2
CDR3nt: TGTGCCAGCAGCCCGGGGAACACCGGGGAGCTGTTTTTT
CDR3aa: CASSPGNTGELFF

v_gene: TRBV7-2
abundance: -
d_gene: TRBD2
j_gene: TRBJ2-3
CDR3nt: TGTGCCAGCAACTTAGCGGGAGGTACCACAGATACGCAGTATTTT
CDR3aa: CASNLAGGTTDTQYF

v_gene: TRBV6-5
abundance: -
d_gene: -
j_gene: TRBJ1-2
CDR3nt: TGTGCCAGCAGTTACTCTCCGGACAGTCCGGATGGCTACACCTTC
CDR3aa: CASSYSPDSPDGYTF

v_gene: TRBV6-5
abundance: -
d_gene: -
j_gene: TRBJ2-1
CDR3nt: TGTGCCAGCAGGAAGTCGAGCGGCTCCTACAATGAGCAGTTCTTC
CDR3aa: CASRKSSGSYNEQFF

v_gene: TRBV5-1
abundance: -
d_gene: -
j_gene: TRBJ2-5
CDR3nt: TGCGCCAGCAGCTTTGGAGGGTCCCAAGAGACCCAGTACTTC
CDR3aa: CASSFGGSQETQYF

v_gene: TRBV2
abundance: -
d_gene: TRBD2
j_gene: TRBJ2-7
CDR3nt: TGTGCCAGCAGTGAGGGTCTAGCGGGAGGCTACGAGCAGTACTTC
CDR3aa: CASSEGLAGGYEQYF

v_gene: TRBV9
abundance: -
d_gene: -
j_gene: TRBJ1-3
CDR3nt: TGTGCCAGCAGCGTAACAGATCTTTCTGGAAACACCATATATTTT
CDR3aa: CASSVTDLSGNTIYF

v_gene: TRBV6-5
abundance: -
d_gene: -
j_gene: TRBJ2-1
CDR3nt: TGTGCCAGCAGTTTGTTTAAGGGAATTCTATACAATGAGCAGTTCTTC
CDR3aa: CASSLFKGILYNEQFF

v_gene: TRBV3-1/TRBV3-2
abundance: few
d_gene: -
j_gene: TRBJ1-3
CDR3nt: TGTGCCAGCAGCCAAGAGGAAATCTCTGGAAACACCATATATTTT
CDR3aa: CASSQEEISGNTIYF

v_gene: TRBV11-2
abundance: -
d_gene: -
j_gene: TRBJ2-5
CDR3nt: TGTGCCAGCAGCTTTTTTCAGGGACAAGAGACCCAGTACTTC
CDR3aa: CASSFFQGQETQYF

v_gene: TRBV20-1
abundance: -
d_gene: TRBD2
j_gene: TRBJ2-7
CDR3nt: TGCAGTGCTAGTGGTGGGACTAGTTCCTACGAGCAGTACTTC
CDR3aa: CSASGGTSSYEQYF

v_gene: TRBV7-9
abundance: -
d_gene: -
j_gene: TRBJ2-5
CDR3nt: TGTGCCAGCAGCTTACCTGGACAGCAAGAGACCCAGTACTTC
CDR3aa: CASSLPGQQETQYF

v_gene: TRBV5-4
abundance: -
d_gene: TRBD1
j_gene: TRBJ1-2
CDR3nt: TGTGCCAGCAGCCCCGTCTGGAGGACAGGTGTGGACTATGGCTACACCTTC
CDR3aa: CASSPVWRTGVDYGYTF

v_gene: TRBV2
abundance: -
d_gene: -
j_gene: TRBJ1-6
CDR3nt: TGTGCCAGCAGATCGGACGGGACGGGTTCACCCCTCCACTTT
CDR3aa: CASRSDGTGSPLHF

v_gene: TRBV3-1/TRBV3-2
abundance: -
d_gene: -
j_gene: TRBJ1-5
CDR3nt: TGTGCCAGCAGCCAAGATAGCGGGGTAAGGGGCAATCAGCCCCAGCATTTT
CDR3aa: CASSQDSGVRGNQPQHF

v_gene: TRBV2
abundance: -
d_gene: -
j_gene: TRBJ1-1
CDR3nt: TGTGCCAGCAGTCTAAGGGGGGGAAACACTGAAGCTTTCTTT
CDR3aa: CASSLRGGNTEAFF

v_gene: TRBV5-1
abundance: -
d_gene: -
j_gene: TRBJ2-7
CDR3nt: TGCGCCAGCAGCTTGGCCAGGTGGGAGACCTCCTACGAGCAGTACTTC
CDR3aa: CASSLARWETSYEQYF

v_gene: TRBV6-5
abundance: -
d_gene: -
j_gene: TRBJ2-7
CDR3nt: TGTGCCAGCAGGCCTCAGCGTCTGAGCTACGAGCAGTACTTC
CDR3aa: CASRPQRLSYEQYF